The 8 T cell receptor beta chains in this list originate from one sample, sequenced in a study of read filtering for tumor transcriptome and immune sequencing. This library used roughly 0.4 ug RNA and molecular barcoded adaptors spanning alpha/delta and beta/gamma chains. TCRdb ran MiXCR on the reads and lists one entry per CDR3 protein. Of about 38,000 distinct CDR3 sequences in the sample, roughly 15% were seen once. Material: a population of CD138-negative cells sorted from bone marrow. The receptors here all came from a donor at least 40 years old with multiple myeloma.

This clonotype was recorded at least ten times. The J gene is TRBJ2-3, the V gene TRBV10-3, with D perhaps matching TRBD2 (6 bases). Trimming removed 6 bases from V and 4 bases from J, with 14 bases in between. Germline V gene lookup returns CDR1 ENHRY and CDR2 SYGVKD. The CDR3 spans 14 residues. CDR3 DNA sequence: TGTGCCATCAGGGAGGGGTGGGATCCAGATACGCAGTATTTT. This translates into CAIREGWDPDTQYF.

Concerning this clonotype: A much larger clone lies one base from this, so it may be a read error. This sequence joins TRBV28 and TRBJ2-7, with D perhaps given as TRBD1 or TRBD2 (5 bases each). V dropped 7 bases and J dropped 6 bases, with 19 bases sitting between them. The V gene's germline CDR1 is MDHEN and CDR2 SYDVKM. The CDR3 consists of 14 residues. CDR3 sequence: CASTLWDEVFEQYF. CDR3 in DNA: TGTGCCAGCACCCTCTGGGACGAGGTATTCGAGCAGTACTTC.

With respect to this clonotype: Its ends do not fully match the called genes, so a read error is possible. CDR3 region: CSASAIQSYSNQLQHF. The CDR3 DNA follows: TGCAGTGCTAGCGCCATCCAGTCCTACAGCAATCAGCTCCAGCATTTT. The rearrangement joins TRBV20-1 to TRBJ1-5, with D hard to call. The CDR3 runs 16 residues. Germline-derived CDR1 and CDR2 are DFQATT and SNEGSKA (reference sequence).

This clonotype was detected many times. This chain connects TRBV24-1 to TRBJ2-3; TRBD1 matches at 7 bases. V lost 2 bases to trimming and J lost 2 bases; unmatched junction nucleotides: 9. CDR3 size: 17 residues. The germline V gene encodes CDR1 KGHDR and CDR2 SFDVKD. For the CDR3, the DNA is TGTGCCACCAGTGATTCCTTCGGACAGGTAAACACAGATACGCAGTATTTT. Protein sequence: CATSDSFGQVNTDTQYF.

This clonotype was counted many times. The chain links TRBV20-1 to TRBJ2-7; D remains ambiguous. Germline-derived CDR1 and CDR2 are DFQATT and SNEGSKA (reference sequence). This CDR3 has 10 amino acids. The V gene lost 6 bases and the J gene lost 3 bases, with 6 bases spanning the gap. CDR3 in amino acids: CSADSYEQYF. DNA of the CDR3: TGCAGTGCCGATAGCTACGAGCAGTACTTC.

This clonotype was seen ten or more times. The genes are TRBV19 and TRBJ1-5, with D possibly matching TRBD1 (6 bases). The CDR3 extends over 14 amino acids. Between the trimmed V and J ends, which lost 7 bases and 7 bases, there was a span of 17 bases. The germline V gene has CDR1 LNHDA and CDR2 SQIVND (reference sequence). The CDR3 reads CASNQLGQIQPQHF. CDR3 DNA: TGTGCCAGTAACCAACTTGGACAGATACAGCCCCAGCATTTT.

This clonotype occurred many times. J is TRBJ1-2 and V is TRBV28, with TRBD1 as a possible D gene (5 bases). CDR1 is MDHEN, CDR2 SYDVKM, per germline. Trimming took off 8 bases at V and 4 bases at J, with 8 bases between the two ends. The CDR3 runs 11 residues. In nucleotides, the CDR3 is TGTGCCAGCTCTCAGGGCTATGGCTACACCTTC. It specifies CASSQGYGYTF.

The chain recombines TRBV20-1 with TRBJ1-1; D might be TRBD1 (5 bases). V shed 2 bases and J shed 1 base, with 14 bases lying between them. The CDR3 loop spans 15 amino acids. From germline, CDR1 is DFQATT and CDR2 SNEGSKA (reference sequence). The chain's CDR3 is CSARSREVRNTEAFF. CDR3 nucleotide sequence: TGCAGTGCTAGATCCAGGGAGGTCCGGAACACTGAAGCTTTCTTT.